Listed here are 14 T cell receptor beta chains from one sample, sequenced in a study of shared clonotypes between healthy human individuals. The method was immunoSEQ multiplex PCR; TCRdb's version includes in-frame clones alone and lacks a portion of them. The table has 600,000 or so clones, roughly 95% seen once. Positively selected for CCR7, the CD45RO-negative cells used as naive CD8 cells excluded terminally differentiated effector memory CD45RA+ cells. Sequencing input: naive CD8+ T cells sorted from blood. The source is a young woman in good health.

This rearrangement joins TRBV7-9 to TRBJ2-2, with 10 bases that match TRBD1. The germline V gene has CDR1 SEHNR and CDR2 FQNEAQ (reference sequence). V lost 4 bases to trimming and J lost 6 bases; unmatched junction nucleotides: 8. The CDR3 is 16 amino acids. CDR3 in amino acids: CASSSGQGSSAGELFF. The CDR3 DNA follows: TGTGCCAGCAGCTCGGGACAGGGGAGTTCGGCCGGGGAGCTGTTTTTT. The full variable domain, in which reference TRBV7-9 and TRBJ2-2 provide the parts outside the CDR3, is DTGVSQNPRHKITKRGQNVTFRCDPISEHNRLYWYRQTLGQGPEFLTYFQNEAQLEKSRLLSDRFSAERPKGSFSTLEIQRTEQGDSAMYLCASSSGQGSSAGELFFGEGSRLTVL.

In this sample, this clone turned up once. The chain carries TRBV7-8 and TRBJ2-7; the match to TRBD2 covers 7 bases. This CDR3 region has 16 residues. From germline, CDR1 is SGHVS and CDR2 FQNEAQ. V shed 4 bases and J 2 bases; nucleotides not matched to a gene: 11. DNA of the CDR3: TGTGCCAGCAGCTCCCCCGGACCGGGAGGCCCCTACGAGCAGTACTTC. This codes for CASSSPGPGGPYEQYF.

A remark on this clone: Germline is not matched at one junction end, which may reflect a read error. V and J are TRBV19 and TRBJ1-1; the match to TRBD1 covers 7 bases. The CDR3 sequence is 13 residues long. Looked up from germline, CDR1 is LNHDA and CDR2 is SQIVND (reference sequence). The CDR3 bases are TGTGCCAGTAGTATAGAAGAGGGGGCTGATGCTTTCTTT. This gives the protein CASSIEEGADAFF.

The V call is TRBV4-1, the J call TRBJ2-3; 8 bases align to TRBD2. The germline gives CDR1 MGHRA, CDR2 YSYEKL. This CDR3 comprises 16 residues. The V gene end was trimmed by 3 bases and the J gene end by 3 bases; junction bases not matched to a gene: 8. CDR3 DNA: TGCGCCAGCAGCCAGCGTCTAGCGGGTAGTACAGATACGCAGTATTTT. Protein: CASSQRLAGSTDTQYF.

The rearrangement uses TRBV27 and TRBJ2-1; D may be TRBD2 (6 bases). The V and J ends lost 6 bases and 3 bases respectively, with 15 bases between them. The CDR3 is 15 amino acids. Germline V gene data show CDR1 as MNHEY and CDR2 as SMNVEV (reference sequence). CDR3 in amino acids: CASRSGPGGYNEQFF. CDR3 DNA: TGTGCCAGCAGATCGGGACCCGGGGGCTACAATGAGCAGTTCTTC.

The rearrangement uses TRBV5-4 and TRBJ2-7; no reliable D call. The CDR3 totals 13 residues. Germline CDR1 and CDR2: SGHNT and YYREEE (reference sequence). The ends were cut back, 2 bases at V and 3 bases at J, with 9 bases in the middle. CDR3 coding DNA: TGTGCCAGCAGCTTTGGCGGATACTACGAGCAGTACTTC. Its translation is CASSFGGYYEQYF.

This chain links TRBV5-4 with TRBJ1-2, with D unclear. The CDR3 has 15 amino acids. Germline lookup yields CDR1 SGHNT and CDR2 YYREEE (reference sequence). Trimming removed 5 bases from V and 8 bases from J, with 22 bases in between. The CDR3 sequence: CASRDSESWGPGYTF. CDR3 nucleotides: TGTGCCAGCAGGGACTCCGAGAGTTGGGGTCCGGGCTACACCTTC.

This clone was counted between two and nine times. V is TRBV5-4 and J is TRBJ2-7, with TRBD2 matching 13 bases. The germline gives CDR1 SGHNT, CDR2 YYREEE (reference sequence). V lost 5 bases and J lost 7; bases outside the gene matches: 0. There are 12 residues in the CDR3. The CDR3, as DNA: TGTGCCAGCAGGGGACTAGCGGGAGAGCAGTACTTC. It is translated as CASRGLAGEQYF.

This chain joins TRBV2 and TRBJ2-7, with a tentative D call TRBD2 (5 bases). The germline V gene has CDR1 SNHLY and CDR2 FYNNEI. The ends were cut back, 4 bases at V and 3 bases at J, with 16 bases in the middle. This CDR3 spans 15 amino acids. CDR3 sequence (DNA): TGTGCCAGCAGTGTAGGCGGGCGCTACGACTACGAGCAGTACTTC. Its protein is CASSVGGRYDYEQYF.

The chain has TRBV15 and TRBJ1-5; unclear D gene. V dropped 5 bases and J dropped 1 base, with 12 bases sitting between them. Looked up from germline, CDR1 is LNHNV and CDR2 is YYDKDF (reference sequence). The CDR3 loop spans 15 amino acids. CDR3 region: CATSGLSVSNQPQHF. The CDR3 region has the DNA TGTGCCACCAGCGGGTTGTCGGTGAGCAATCAGCCCCAGCATTTT.

The chain links TRBV6-5 to TRBJ2-1; 12 bases fit TRBD2. The CDR3 totals 15 residues. Trimming removed 7 bases from V and 8 bases from J; junction bases left unmatched: 9. Germline V gene lookup returns CDR1 MNHEY and CDR2 SVGAGI. CDR3 coding DNA: TGTGCCAGCAAACAACGGACTAGCGGGACATATGAGCAGTTCTTC. Translated: CASKQRTSGTYEQFF.

The CDR3 sequence: CASSLHPVYPGELFF. The CDR3 DNA reads as TGTGCCAGCTCACTTCATCCGGTTTACCCCGGGGAGCTGTTTTTT. The chain uses TRBV18 and TRBJ2-2, with D uncertain. V was clipped by 4 bases and J by 6 bases, with 15 bases between them. This CDR3 comprises 15 residues. CDR1 and CDR2 (germline): KGHSH, LQKENI.

The chain recombines TRBV5-1 with TRBJ2-3; 9 bases align to TRBD1. The CDR3 runs 15 residues. V was pared by 7 bases and J by 1 base, with 7 bases of the junction left unmatched. Germline CDR1 reads SGHRS; CDR2 reads YFSETQ. CDR3 nucleotides: TGCGCCAGCTCCGCCCGGGACAGGGGCACAGATACGCAGTATTTT. Amino acid sequence: CASSARDRGTDTQYF.

This chain links TRBV30 with TRBJ1-4, with TRBD1 matching over 9 bases. CDR3 size: 14 residues. Unmatched junction bases numbered 2, after V lost 0 bases and J lost 6 bases. The germline gives CDR1 GTSNPN, CDR2 SVGIG (reference sequence). CDR3 in amino acids: CAWSVGQGDEKLFF. The CDR3 DNA reads as TGTGCCTGGAGTGTGGGACAGGGAGATGAAAAACTGTTTTTT.